These 10 T cell receptor beta chains came from one sample sequenced in a study of CD8 T cells in ankylosing spondylitis. Findings and limits, study-wide: Blood of patients with ankylosing spondylitis appeared to be characterized by a TCR beta motif of seven or eight highly homologous variants.

No antigen is known for these receptors. MiXCR, applied by TCRdb to the 5' RACE reads, yields one record per CDR3 protein. Among roughly 440,000 distinct CDR3 sequences listed, about 15% were seen once. The sample consisted of blood, either unsorted or a sorted T cell fraction (not recorded which). These receptors were taken from a male donor with ankylosing spondylitis.

This chain joins TRBV28 and TRBJ1-1, with a tentative D call TRBD1 (5 bases). The germline V and J ends were trimmed by 6 bases and 3 bases, with 11 bases remaining between them. Per germline, CDR1 MDHEN and CDR2 SYDVKM. The CDR3 has 13 residues. CDR3 coding DNA: TGTGCCAGCAGGAGGGACCGGTACACTGAAGCTTTCTTT. Protein: CASRRDRYTEAFF.

This clonotype was observed a few times. This rearrangement joins TRBV20-1 to TRBJ2-7, with 9 bases matching TRBD2. CDR3 size: 13 residues. Germline V gene lookup returns CDR1 DFQATT and CDR2 SNEGSKA (reference sequence). The V segment lost 6 bases and the J segment 3 bases; nucleotides outside the gene matches: 6. In DNA, the CDR3 is TGCAGTGCAAGAAGCGGGGGGTTCTACGAGCAGTACTTC. As protein: CSARSGGFYEQYF.

The chain employs TRBV7-2 and TRBJ1-6; 8 bases are a match to TRBD1. The CDR3 has 17 amino acids. Per germline, CDR1 SGHTA and CDR2 FQGNSA. V shed 1 base, J shed 7 bases, and the junction held 9 bases outside the gene matches. The CDR3 DNA reads TGTGCCAGCAGCTTAGTGTCCCAGGGGGCGCGGAATTCACCCCTCCACTTT. It codes for CASSLVSQGARNSPLHF. The full variable domain, completed using reference TRBV7-2 and TRBJ1-6, is GAGVSQSPSNKVTEKGKDVELRCDPISGHTALYWYRQSLGQGLEFLIYFQGNSAPDKSGLPSDRFSAERTGGSVSTLTIQRTQQEDSAVYLCASSLVSQGARNSPLHFGNGTRLTVT.

There are a few counts of this clonotype. The chain employs TRBV3-1 and TRBJ1-1; D unresolved. Germline CDR1 is LGHDT and CDR2 is YNNKEL (reference sequence). Trimming took 3 bases from V and 3 from J, leaving 11 bases between them. The CDR3 runs 14 residues. The CDR3 DNA sequence: TGTGCCAGCAGCCATGGGAGGAGGGACACTGAAGCTTTCTTT. Its translation is CASSHGRRDTEAFF. The full variable domain, its missing parts supplied by reference TRBV3-1 and TRBJ1-1, is DTAVSQTPKYLVTQMGNDKSIKCEQNLGHDTMYWYKQDSKKFLKIMFSYNNKELIINETVPNRFSPKSPDKAHLNLHINSLELGDSAVYFCASSHGRRDTEAFFGQGTRLTVV.

Many counts were recorded for this clonotype. The chain joins TRBV12-3 or TRBV12-4 to TRBJ2-7; 10 bases line up with TRBD1. J gave up 5 bases and V 5 bases, and 9 bases lay outside the gene matches. The CDR3 totals 15 residues. The chain's CDR3 is CASSPLGGQGNEQYF. In nucleotides, the CDR3 is TGTGCCAGCAGTCCCTTGGGGGGACAGGGGAACGAGCAGTACTTC.

The sample holds a few counts of this clonotype. The chain uses TRBV4-1 and TRBJ2-1; 8 bases agree with TRBD2. With 3 bases clipped from V and 5 bases from J, the junction kept 6 bases outside the gene matches. Per germline, CDR1 MGHRA and CDR2 YSYEKL. This CDR3 comprises 15 residues. The CDR3 DNA is TGCGCCAGCAGCCAGCAGACTAGCGCGAACAATGAGCAGTTCTTC. This encodes CASSQQTSANNEQFF.

The V gene is TRBV29-1, the J gene TRBJ1-3; D unclear. Trimming cost V 3 bases and J 0 bases, with 3 bases left between them. The CDR3 loop spans 12 amino acids. Per the germline V gene, CDR1 is SQVTM and CDR2 is ANQGSEA. Written as DNA, the CDR3 is TGCAGCGTTGAGAGCTCTGGAAACACCATATATTTT. This translates into CSVESSGNTIYF.

V is TRBV18 and J is TRBJ2-1, with D unclear. The V end was cut by 5 bases, the J end by 6 bases, with 14 bases between. CDR1 and CDR2 (germline): KGHSH, LQKENI. This CDR3 has 14 residues. Here the CDR3 reads CASSRTELGNEQFF. In DNA form, the CDR3 reads TGTGCCAGCTCAAGGACGGAGTTAGGCAATGAGCAGTTCTTC. Looking up the rest from reference TRBV18 and TRBJ2-1 gives the full variable domain: NAGVMQNPRHLVRRRGQEARLRCSPMKGHSHVYWYRQLPEEGLKFMVYLQKENIIDESGMPKERFSAEFPKEGPSILRIQQVVRGDSAAYFCASSRTELGNEQFFGPGTRLTVL.

V usage is TRBV7-9 and J usage is TRBJ2-5; 8 nucleotides match TRBD2. V was pared by 6 bases and J by 5 bases, with 5 bases of the junction left unmatched. Germline assignment: CDR1 SEHNR and CDR2 FQNEAQ (reference sequence). CDR3 length equals 13 residues. The CDR3 DNA reads as TGTGCCAGCAGGTCAAGCGGGGGTGAGACCCAGTACTTC. As protein: CASRSSGGETQYF.

The chain carries TRBV5-1 and TRBJ2-1, with unresolved D. The ends were cut back, 2 bases at V and 1 base at J, with 16 bases in the middle. CDR1 and CDR2 from the germline V gene are SGHRS and YFSETQ. This CDR3 spans 17 amino acids. The CDR3 is CASSFGFLASSYNEQFF. The CDR3 DNA reads as TGCGCCAGCAGCTTTGGATTTTTAGCATCTTCCTACAATGAGCAGTTCTTC.